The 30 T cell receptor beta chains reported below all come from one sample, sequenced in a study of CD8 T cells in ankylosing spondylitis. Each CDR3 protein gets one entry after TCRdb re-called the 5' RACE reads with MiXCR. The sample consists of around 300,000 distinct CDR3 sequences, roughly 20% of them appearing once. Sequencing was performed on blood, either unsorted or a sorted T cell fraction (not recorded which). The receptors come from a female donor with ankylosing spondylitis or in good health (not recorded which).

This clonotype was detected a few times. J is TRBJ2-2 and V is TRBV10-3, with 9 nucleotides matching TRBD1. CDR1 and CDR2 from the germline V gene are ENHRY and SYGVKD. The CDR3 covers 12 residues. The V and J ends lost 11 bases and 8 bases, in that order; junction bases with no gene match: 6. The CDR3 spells CAVGQGRGELFF. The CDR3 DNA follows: TGTGCCGTCGGACAGGGGAGGGGGGAGCTGTTTTTT.

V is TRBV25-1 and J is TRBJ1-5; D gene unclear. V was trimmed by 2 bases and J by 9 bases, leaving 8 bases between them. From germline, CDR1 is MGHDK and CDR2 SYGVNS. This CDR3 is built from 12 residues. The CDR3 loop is CASSEGQRPQHF. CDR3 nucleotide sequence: TGTGCCAGCAGTGAAGGGCAGAGGCCCCAGCATTTT.

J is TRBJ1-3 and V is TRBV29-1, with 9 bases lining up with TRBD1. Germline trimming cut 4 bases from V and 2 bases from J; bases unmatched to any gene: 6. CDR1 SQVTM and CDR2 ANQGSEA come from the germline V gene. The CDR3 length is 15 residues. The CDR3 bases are TGCAGCGTTGCCTACAGGGGGCAGGCTGGAAACACCATATATTTT. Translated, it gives CSVAYRGQAGNTIYF.

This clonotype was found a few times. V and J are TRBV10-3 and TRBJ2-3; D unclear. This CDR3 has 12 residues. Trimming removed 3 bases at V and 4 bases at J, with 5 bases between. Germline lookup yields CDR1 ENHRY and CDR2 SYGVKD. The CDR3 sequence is CAISEGPDTQYF. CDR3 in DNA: TGTGCCATCAGTGAAGGCCCAGATACGCAGTATTTT.

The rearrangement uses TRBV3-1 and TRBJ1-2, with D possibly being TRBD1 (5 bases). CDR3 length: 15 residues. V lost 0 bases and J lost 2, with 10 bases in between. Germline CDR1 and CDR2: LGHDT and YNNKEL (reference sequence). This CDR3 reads CASSQDEGRNYGYTF. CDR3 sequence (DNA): TGTGCCAGCAGCCAAGATGAGGGACGGAACTATGGCTACACCTTC.

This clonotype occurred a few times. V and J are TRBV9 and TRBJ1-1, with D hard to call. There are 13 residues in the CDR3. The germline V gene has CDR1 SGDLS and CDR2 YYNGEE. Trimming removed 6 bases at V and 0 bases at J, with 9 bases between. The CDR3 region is CASKATVNTEAFF. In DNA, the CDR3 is TGTGCCAGCAAGGCGACGGTGAACACTGAAGCTTTCTTT.

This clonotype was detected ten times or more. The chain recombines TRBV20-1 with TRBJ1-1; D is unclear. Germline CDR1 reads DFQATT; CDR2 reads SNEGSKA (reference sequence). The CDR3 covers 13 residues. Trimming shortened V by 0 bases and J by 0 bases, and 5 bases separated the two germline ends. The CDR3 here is CSARDQMNTEAFF. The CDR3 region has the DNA TGCAGTGCTAGAGATCAAATGAACACTGAAGCTTTCTTT.

CDR3 in amino acids: CASTLSDGQETQYF. The CDR3 nucleotides read TGTGCCAGCACCCTATCCGACGGCCAAGAGACCCAGTACTTC. The chain combines TRBV7-9 with TRBJ2-5; D remains ambiguous. In germline, CDR1 is SEHNR, CDR2 FQNEAQ (reference sequence). The CDR3 sequence is 14 residues long. Trimming left V 7 bases short and J 1 base short, with 13 bases between.

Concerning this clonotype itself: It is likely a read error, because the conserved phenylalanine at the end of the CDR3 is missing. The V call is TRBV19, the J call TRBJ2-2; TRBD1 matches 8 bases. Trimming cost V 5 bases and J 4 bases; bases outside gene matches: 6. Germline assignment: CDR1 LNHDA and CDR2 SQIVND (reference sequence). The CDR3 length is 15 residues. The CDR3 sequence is CASSETGGRTGELFL. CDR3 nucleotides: TGTGCCAGTAGTGAAACAGGGGGTCGCACCGGGGAGCTGTTTCTT.

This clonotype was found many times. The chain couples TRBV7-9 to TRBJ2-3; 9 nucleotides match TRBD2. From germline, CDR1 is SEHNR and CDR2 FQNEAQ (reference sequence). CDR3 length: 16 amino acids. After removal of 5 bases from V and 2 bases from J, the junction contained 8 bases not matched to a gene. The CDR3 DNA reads TGTGCCAGCAGCCAGTTGACTAGCGGTTTCACAGATACGCAGTATTTT. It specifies CASSQLTSGFTDTQYF.

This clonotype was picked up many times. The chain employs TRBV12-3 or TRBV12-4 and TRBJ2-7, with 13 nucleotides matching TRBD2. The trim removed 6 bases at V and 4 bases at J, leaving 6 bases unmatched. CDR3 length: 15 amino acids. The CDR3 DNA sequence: TGTGCCAGCAGCTTTAGGACTAGCGGGAGATACGAGCAGTACTTC. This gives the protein CASSFRTSGRYEQYF.

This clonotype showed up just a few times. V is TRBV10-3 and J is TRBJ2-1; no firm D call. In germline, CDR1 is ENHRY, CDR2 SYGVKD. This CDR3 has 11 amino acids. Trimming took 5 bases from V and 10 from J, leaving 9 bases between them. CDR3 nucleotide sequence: TGTGCCATCAGTACTGGGTTGGAGCAGTTCTTC. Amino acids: CAISTGLEQFF.

CDR3 in amino acids: CASRAGVTGELFF. Written as DNA, the CDR3 is TGTGCCAGCAGGGCAGGAGTCACCGGGGAGCTGTTTTTT. The chain couples TRBV12-3 or TRBV12-4 to TRBJ2-2; D unresolved. V was cut by 6 bases and J by 4 bases, with 9 bases left in between. The CDR3 consists of 13 residues.

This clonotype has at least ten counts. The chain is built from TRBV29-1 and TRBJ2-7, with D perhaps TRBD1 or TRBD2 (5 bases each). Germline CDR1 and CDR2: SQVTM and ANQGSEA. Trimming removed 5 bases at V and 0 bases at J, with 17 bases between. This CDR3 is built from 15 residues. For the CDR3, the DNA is TGCAGCGTTTTGGGGGACCCTAGTAGCTCCTACGAGCAGTACTTC. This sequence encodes CSVLGDPSSSYEQYF.

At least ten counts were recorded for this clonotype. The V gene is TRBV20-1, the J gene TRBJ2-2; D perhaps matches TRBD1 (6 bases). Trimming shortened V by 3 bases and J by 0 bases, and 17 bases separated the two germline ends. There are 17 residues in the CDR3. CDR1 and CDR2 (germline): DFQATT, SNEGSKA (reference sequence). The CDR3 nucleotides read TGCAGTGCTAGGAGTCCCAGGGGATCGGCGAACACCGGGGAGCTGTTTTTT. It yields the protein CSARSPRGSANTGELFF.

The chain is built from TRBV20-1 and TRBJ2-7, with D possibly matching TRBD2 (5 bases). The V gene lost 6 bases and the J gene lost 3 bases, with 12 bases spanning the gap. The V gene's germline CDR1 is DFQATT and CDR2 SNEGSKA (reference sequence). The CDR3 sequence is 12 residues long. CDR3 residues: CSATDYNYEQYF. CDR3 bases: TGCAGTGCAACCGACTACAACTACGAGCAGTACTTC.

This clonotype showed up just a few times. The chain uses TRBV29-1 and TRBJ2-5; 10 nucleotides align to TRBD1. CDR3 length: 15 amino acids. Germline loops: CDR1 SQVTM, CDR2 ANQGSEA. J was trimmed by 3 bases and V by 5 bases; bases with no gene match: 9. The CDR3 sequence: CSVPHRQGAKETQYF. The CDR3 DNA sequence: TGCAGCGTTCCCCATCGACAGGGGGCAAAAGAGACCCAGTACTTC.

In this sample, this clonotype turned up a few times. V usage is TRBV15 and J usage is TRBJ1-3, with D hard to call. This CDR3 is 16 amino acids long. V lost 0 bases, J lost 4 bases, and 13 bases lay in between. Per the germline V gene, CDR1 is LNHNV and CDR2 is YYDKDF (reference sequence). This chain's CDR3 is CATSRDQWVDGNTIYF. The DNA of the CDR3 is TGTGCCACCAGCAGAGATCAATGGGTTGACGGAAACACCATATATTTT.

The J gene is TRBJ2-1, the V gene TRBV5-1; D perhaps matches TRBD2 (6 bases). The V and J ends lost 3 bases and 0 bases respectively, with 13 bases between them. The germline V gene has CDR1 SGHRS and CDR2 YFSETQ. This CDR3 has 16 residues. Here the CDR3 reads CASSWGTGRSYNEQFF. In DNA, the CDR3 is TGCGCCAGCAGCTGGGGGACTGGACGCTCCTACAATGAGCAGTTCTTC.

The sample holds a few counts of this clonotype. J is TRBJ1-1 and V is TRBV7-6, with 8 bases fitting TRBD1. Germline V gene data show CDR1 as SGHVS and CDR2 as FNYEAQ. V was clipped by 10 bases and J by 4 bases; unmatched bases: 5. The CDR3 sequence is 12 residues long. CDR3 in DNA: TGTGCCACCAAAGGACAGGGCACTGAAGCTTTCTTT. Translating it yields CATKGQGTEAFF.

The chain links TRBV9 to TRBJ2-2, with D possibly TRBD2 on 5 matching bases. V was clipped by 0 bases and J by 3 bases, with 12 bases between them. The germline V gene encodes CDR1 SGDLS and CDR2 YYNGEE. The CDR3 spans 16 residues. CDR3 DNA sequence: TGTGCCAGCAGCGTAGGGGCGGAGGCCGACACCGGGGAGCTGTTTTTT. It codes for CASSVGAEADTGELFF.

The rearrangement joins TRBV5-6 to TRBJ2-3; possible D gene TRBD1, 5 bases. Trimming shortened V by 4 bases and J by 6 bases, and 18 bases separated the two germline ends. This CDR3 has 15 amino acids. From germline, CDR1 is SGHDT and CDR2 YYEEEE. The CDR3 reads CASSTGQFLMDTQYF. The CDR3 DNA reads TGTGCCAGCAGCACCGGACAATTCTTGATGGATACGCAGTATTTT.

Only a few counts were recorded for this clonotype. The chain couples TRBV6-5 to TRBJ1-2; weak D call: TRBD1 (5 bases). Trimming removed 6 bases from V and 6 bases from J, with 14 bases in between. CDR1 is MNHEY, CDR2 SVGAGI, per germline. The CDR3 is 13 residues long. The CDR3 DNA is TGTGCCAGCAGCTACGCGGGGCTCGATGGCTACACCTTC. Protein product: CASSYAGLDGYTF.

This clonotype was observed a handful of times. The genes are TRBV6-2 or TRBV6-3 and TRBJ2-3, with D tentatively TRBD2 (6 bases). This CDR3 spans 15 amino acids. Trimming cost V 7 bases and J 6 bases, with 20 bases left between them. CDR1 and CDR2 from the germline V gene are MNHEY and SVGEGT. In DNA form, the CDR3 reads TGTGCCAGCAAACGATTTAGCGGCAAGTCCGATACGCAGTATTTT. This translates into CASKRFSGKSDTQYF.

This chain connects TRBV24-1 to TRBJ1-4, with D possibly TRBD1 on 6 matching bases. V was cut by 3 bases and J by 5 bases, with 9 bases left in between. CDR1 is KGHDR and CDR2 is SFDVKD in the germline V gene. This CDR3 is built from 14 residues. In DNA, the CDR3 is TGTGCCACCAGTGATGGTGGACAGAATGAAAAACTGTTTTTT. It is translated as CATSDGGQNEKLFF.

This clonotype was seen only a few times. CDR3 amino acids: CATSRYTPGTRNEQFF. The CDR3 nucleotides read TGTGCCACCAGCAGATACACCCCCGGGACAAGAAATGAGCAGTTCTTC. This chain uses TRBV15 with TRBJ2-1; maybe TRBD1 (6 bases). Germline V CDR1 and CDR2: LNHNV, YYDKDF (reference sequence). V shed 2 bases and J shed 7 bases, with 18 bases lying between them. The length of the CDR3 is 16 residues. Full variable domain (remainder filled in from reference TRBV15 and TRBJ2-1): DAMVIQNPRYQVTQFGKPVTLSCSQTLNHNVMYWYQQKSSQAPKLLFHYYDKDFNNEADTPDNFQSRRPNTSFCFLDIRSPGLGDTAMYLCATSRYTPGTRNEQFFGPGTRLTVL.

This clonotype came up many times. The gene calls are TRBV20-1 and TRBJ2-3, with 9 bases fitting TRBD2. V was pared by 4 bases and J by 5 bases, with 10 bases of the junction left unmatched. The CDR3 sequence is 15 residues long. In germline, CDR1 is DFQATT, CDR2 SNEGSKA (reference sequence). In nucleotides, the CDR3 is TGCAGTGCTAATGGCCTAGCGGGGTCCTTAGATACGCAGTATTTT. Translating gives CSANGLAGSLDTQYF.

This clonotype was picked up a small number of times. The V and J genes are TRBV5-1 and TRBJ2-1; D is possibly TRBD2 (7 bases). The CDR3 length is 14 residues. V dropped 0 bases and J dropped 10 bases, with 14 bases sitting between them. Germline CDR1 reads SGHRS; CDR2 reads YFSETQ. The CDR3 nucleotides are TGCGCCAGCAGCTTGGCCCCACAGGGAGGGGAGCAGTTCTTC. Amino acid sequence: CASSLAPQGGEQFF.

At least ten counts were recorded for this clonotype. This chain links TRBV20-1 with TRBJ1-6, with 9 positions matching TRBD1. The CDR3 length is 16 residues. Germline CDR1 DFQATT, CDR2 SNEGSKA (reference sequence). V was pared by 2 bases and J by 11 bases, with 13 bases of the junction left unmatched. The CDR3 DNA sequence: TGCAGTGCTAGACGCAACCCGGGACAGGGAGGAGCACCCCTCCACTTT. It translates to CSARRNPGQGGAPLHF.

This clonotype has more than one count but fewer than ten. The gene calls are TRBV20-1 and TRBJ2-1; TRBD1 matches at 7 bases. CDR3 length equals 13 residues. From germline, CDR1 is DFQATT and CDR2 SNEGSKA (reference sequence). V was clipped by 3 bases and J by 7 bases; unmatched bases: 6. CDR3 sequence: CSASRGTVNEQFF. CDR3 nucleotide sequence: TGCAGTGCTAGTAGAGGGACAGTGAATGAGCAGTTCTTC.